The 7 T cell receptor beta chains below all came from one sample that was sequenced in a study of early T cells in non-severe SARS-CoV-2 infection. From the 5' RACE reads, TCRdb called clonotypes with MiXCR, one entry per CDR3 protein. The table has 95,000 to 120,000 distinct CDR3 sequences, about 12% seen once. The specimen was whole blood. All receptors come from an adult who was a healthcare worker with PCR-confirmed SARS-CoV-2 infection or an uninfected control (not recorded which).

CDR3 amino acids: CASSRGTFSGNTIYF. The CDR3 DNA is TGTGCCAGCAGCCGGGGGACGTTCTCTGGAAACACCATATATTTT. The J gene is TRBJ1-3, the V gene TRBV3-1; possibly TRBD1 for D (5 bases). Germline values: CDR1 LGHDT, CDR2 YNNKEL (reference sequence). The CDR3 extends over 15 amino acids. Trimming removed 4 bases from V and 0 bases from J, with 10 bases in between.

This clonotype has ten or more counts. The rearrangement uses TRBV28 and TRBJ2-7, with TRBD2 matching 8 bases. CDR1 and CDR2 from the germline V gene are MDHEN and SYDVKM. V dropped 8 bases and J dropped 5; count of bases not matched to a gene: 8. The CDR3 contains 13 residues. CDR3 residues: CASRLAGGDEQYF. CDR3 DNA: TGTGCCAGCCGCCTTGCGGGAGGAGACGAGCAGTACTTC.

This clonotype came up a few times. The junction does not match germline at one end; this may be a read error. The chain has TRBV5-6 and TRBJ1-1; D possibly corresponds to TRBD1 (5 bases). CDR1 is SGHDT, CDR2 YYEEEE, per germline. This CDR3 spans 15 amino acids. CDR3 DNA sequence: TGTGCCAGTAGCTGGGACTCGGGGTGGGACACTGAAGCTTTCTTT. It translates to CASSWDSGWDTEAFF.

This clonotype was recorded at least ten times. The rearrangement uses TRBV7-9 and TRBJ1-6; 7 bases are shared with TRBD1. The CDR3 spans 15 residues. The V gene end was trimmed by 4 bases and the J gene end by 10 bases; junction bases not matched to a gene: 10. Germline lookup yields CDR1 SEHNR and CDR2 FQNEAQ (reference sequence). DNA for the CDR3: TGTGCCAGCAGCTCCAGACAGGGCGGAGGATCACCCCTCCACTTT. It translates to CASSSRQGGGSPLHF.

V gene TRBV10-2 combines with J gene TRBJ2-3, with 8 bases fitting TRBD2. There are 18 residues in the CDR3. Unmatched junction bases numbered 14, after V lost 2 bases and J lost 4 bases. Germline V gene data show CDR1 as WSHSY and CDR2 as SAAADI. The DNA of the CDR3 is TGCGCCAGCAGTGAGCCACCTTATAGCGGGGAGAGGGCAGATACGCAGTATTTT. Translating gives CASSEPPYSGERADTQYF.

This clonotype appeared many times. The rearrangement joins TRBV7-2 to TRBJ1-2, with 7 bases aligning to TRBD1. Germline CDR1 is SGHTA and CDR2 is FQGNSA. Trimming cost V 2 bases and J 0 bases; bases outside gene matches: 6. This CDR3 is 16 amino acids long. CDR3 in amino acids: CASSLSPGTANYGYTF. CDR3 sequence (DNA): TGTGCCAGCAGCTTAAGCCCAGGGACAGCTAACTATGGCTACACCTTC.

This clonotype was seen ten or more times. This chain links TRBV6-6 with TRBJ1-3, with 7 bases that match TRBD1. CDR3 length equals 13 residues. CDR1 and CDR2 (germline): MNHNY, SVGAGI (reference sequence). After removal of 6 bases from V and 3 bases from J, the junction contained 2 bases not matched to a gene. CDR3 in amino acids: CASRGTDGNTIYF. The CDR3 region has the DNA TGTGCCAGCAGGGGGACAGATGGAAACACCATATATTTT.